This T cell receptor beta chain derives from a study of T cells in Graves' hyperthyroidism and ophthalmopathy. Amplified TCR beta CDR3 regions derived from RNA transcripts. The TCR CDR3 was amplified in a first-round RT-PCR using the HTBI primer set. TCRdb itself ran the multiplex PCR reads through MiXCR, one entry per CDR3 protein. The sample has some 510,000 distinct CDR3 sequences; roughly 20% are singletons. This clonotype was counted at least ten times. The antigen is undetermined. General observations from the study: Within blood appeared most thyroid clonotypes that had expanded above 0.001.

This CDR3 has 14 amino acids. The V end lost 3 bases, the J end lost 2 bases, and 8 bases lay between the germline ends. Sequenced input: blood. The clonotype comes from a man between 18 and 35 years old with Graves' hyperthyroidism. The chain joins TRBV12-3 or TRBV12-4 to TRBJ1-3; D might be TRBD1 (5 bases). The chain's CDR3 is CASSFARAGNTIYF. The CDR3 DNA reads TGTGCCAGCAGTTTCGCCAGGGCTGGAAACACCATATATTTT.